This T cell receptor beta chain was recorded in a study of blood T cells in healthy people across ages. Through a sample-barcoded 5' primer and a J-beta primer mix, a second PCR was run for roughly 6 to 11 cycles. Via MiXCR, TCRdb re-called the 5' RACE reads, giving one row per CDR3 protein. Of around 780,000 distinct CDR3 sequences listed, roughly 24% were seen once; the top ten hold 3%. This clonotype has a handful of counts. Between the trimmed V and J ends, which lost 4 bases and 3 bases, there was a span of 18 bases. CDR3 size: 15 residues. Germline V gene data show CDR1 as SQVTM and CDR2 as ANQGSEA. This same sample was also part of a study on T cells of mothers and their children. That publication notes: Thymic selection shapes TCR recombination output in related pairs, and it does so similarly in unrelated pairs. No persistent microchimeric T cell clones were detected at around 97 clones per million clonotypes sensitivity.

This TCR derives from a boy younger than 18 in good health. The chain combines TRBV29-1 with TRBJ2-5; D may be TRBD1 or TRBD2 (5 bases each). The sequenced material came from blood. CDR3 residues: CSVVGTGRSEETQYF. CDR3 coding DNA: TGCAGCGTTGTCGGGACGGGGCGGAGCGAAGAGACCCAGTACTTC.